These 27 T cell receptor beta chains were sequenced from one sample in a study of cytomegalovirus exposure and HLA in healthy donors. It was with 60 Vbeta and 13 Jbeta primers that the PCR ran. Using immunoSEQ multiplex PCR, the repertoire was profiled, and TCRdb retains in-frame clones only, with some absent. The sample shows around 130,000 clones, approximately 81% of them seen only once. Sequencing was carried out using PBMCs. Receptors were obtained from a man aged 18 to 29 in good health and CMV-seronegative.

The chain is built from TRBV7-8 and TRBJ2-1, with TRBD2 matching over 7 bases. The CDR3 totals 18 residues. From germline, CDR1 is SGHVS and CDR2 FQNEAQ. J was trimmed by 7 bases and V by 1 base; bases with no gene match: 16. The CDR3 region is CASSLEAPGWGGGNEQFF. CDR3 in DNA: TGTGCCAGCAGCTTAGAGGCTCCGGGGTGGGGCGGGGGAAATGAGCAGTTCTTC.

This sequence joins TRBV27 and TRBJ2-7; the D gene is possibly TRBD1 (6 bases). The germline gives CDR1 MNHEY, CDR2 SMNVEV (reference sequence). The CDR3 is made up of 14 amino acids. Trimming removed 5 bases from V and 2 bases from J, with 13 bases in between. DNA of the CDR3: TGTGCCAGCAGTGTAGGACAGTTTACCTACGAGCAGTACTTC. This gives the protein CASSVGQFTYEQYF.

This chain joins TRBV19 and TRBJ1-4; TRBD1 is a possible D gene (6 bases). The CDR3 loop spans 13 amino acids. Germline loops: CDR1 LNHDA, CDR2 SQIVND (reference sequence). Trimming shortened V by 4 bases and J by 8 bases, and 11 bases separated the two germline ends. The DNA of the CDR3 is TGTGCCAGTAGTAGGGACACGTCCGAAAAACTGTTTTTT. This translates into CASSRDTSEKLFF. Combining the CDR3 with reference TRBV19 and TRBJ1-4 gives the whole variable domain DGGITQSPKYLFRKEGQNVTLSCEQNLNHDAMYWYRQDPGQGLRLIYYSQIVNDFQKGDIAEGYSVSREKKESFPLTVTSAQKNPTAFYLCASSRDTSEKLFFGSGTQLSVL.

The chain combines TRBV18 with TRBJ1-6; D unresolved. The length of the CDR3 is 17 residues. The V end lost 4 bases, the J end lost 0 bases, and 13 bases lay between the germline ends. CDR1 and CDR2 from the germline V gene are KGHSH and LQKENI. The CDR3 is CASSLMTQFSYNSPLHF. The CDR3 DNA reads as TGTGCCAGCTCACTTATGACACAATTCTCCTATAATTCACCCCTCCACTTT.

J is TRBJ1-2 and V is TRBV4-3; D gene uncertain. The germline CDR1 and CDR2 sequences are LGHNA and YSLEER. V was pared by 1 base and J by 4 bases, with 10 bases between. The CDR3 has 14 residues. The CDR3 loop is CASSQVIKSYGYTF. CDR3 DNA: TGCGCCAGCAGCCAAGTCATTAAGAGCTATGGCTACACCTTC.

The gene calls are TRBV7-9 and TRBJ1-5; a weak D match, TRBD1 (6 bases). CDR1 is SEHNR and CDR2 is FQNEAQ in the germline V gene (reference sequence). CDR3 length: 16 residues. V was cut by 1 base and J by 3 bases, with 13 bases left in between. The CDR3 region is CASSLVDGQNNQPQHF. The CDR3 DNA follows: TGTGCCAGCAGCTTAGTAGACGGACAGAACAATCAGCCCCAGCATTTT.

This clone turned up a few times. The CDR3 sequence: CASSFGLQELNTEAFF. In DNA, the CDR3 is TGTGCCAGCAGCTTCGGCCTACAGGAATTGAACACTGAAGCTTTCTTT. The V gene is TRBV5-6, the J gene TRBJ1-1; D might be TRBD1 (5 bases). CDR1 SGHDT and CDR2 YYEEEE come from the germline V gene. The CDR3 contains 16 residues. Trimming stripped 2 bases from V and 0 bases from J, with 14 bases between.

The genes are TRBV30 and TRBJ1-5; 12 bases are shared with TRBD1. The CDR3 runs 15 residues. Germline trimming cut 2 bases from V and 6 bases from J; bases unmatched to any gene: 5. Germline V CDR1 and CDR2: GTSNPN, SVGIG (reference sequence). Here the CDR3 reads CAWSMGQGASQPQHF. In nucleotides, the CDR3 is TGTGCCTGGAGTATGGGACAGGGGGCGAGTCAGCCCCAGCATTTT.

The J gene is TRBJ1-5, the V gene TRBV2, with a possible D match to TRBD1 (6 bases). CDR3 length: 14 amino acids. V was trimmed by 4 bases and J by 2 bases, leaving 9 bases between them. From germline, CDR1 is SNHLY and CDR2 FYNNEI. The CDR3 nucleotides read TGTGCCAGCAGTGGGGAGGGGGGCAATCAGCCCCAGCATTTT. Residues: CASSGEGGNQPQHF.

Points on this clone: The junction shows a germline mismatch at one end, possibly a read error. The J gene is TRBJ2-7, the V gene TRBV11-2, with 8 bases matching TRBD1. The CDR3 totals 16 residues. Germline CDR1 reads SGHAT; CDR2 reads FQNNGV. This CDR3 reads CASSRTPGTGANTCDF. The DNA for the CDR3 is TGTGCCAGCAGCCGAACCCCCGGGACAGGAGCCAACACATGTGACTTC.

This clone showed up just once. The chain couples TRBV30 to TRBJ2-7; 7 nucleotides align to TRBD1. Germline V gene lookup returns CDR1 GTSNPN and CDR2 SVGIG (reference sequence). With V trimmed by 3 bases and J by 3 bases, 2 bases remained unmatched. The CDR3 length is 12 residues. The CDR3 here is CAWRGQNYEQYF. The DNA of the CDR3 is TGTGCCTGGAGGGGACAGAACTACGAGCAGTACTTC.

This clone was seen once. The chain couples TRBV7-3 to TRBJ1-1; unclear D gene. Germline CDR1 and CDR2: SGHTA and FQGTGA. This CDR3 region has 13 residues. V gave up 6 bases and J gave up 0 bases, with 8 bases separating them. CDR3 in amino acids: CASSGHMNTEAFF. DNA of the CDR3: TGTGCCAGCAGTGGGCATATGAACACTGAAGCTTTCTTT.

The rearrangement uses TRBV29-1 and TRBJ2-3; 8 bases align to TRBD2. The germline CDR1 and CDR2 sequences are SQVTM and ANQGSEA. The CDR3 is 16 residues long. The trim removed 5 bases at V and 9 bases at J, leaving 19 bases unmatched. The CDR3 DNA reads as TGCAGCGTTTCAACCAGGACTAGCTGGTTTTCAATCACGCAGTATTTT. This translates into CSVSTRTSWFSITQYF.

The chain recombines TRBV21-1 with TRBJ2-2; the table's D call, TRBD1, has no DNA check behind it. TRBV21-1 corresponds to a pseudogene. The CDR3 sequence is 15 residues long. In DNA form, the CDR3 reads TGTGCCAGCAGCAAGGACAGGGTGAACACCGGGGAGCTGTTTTTT. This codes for CASSKDRVNTGELFF.

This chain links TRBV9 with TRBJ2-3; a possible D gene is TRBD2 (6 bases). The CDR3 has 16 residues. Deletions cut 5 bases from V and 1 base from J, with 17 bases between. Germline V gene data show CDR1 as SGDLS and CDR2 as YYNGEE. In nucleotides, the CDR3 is TGTGCCAGCAGATGGGTTAGCGGCGAAGGCACAGATACGCAGTATTTT. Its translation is CASRWVSGEGTDTQYF. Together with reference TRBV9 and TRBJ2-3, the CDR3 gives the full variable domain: DSGVTQTPKHLITATGQRVTLRCSPRSGDLSVYWYQQSLDQGLQFLIQYYNGEERAKGNILERFSAQQFPDLHSELNLSSLELGDSALYFCASRWVSGEGTDTQYFGPGTRLTVL.

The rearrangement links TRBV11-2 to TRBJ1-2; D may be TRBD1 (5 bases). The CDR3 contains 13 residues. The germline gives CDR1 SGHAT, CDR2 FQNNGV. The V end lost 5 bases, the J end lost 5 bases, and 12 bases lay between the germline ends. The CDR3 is CASSQTGPYGYTF. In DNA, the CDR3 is TGTGCCAGCAGCCAAACAGGACCTTATGGCTACACCTTC.

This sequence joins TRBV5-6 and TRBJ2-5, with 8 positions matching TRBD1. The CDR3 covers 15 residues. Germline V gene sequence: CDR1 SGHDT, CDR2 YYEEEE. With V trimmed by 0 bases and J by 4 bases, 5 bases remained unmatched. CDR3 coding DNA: TGTGCCAGCAGCTTGGGACAGGGGAGAGGAGAGACCCAGTACTTC. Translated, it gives CASSLGQGRGETQYF.

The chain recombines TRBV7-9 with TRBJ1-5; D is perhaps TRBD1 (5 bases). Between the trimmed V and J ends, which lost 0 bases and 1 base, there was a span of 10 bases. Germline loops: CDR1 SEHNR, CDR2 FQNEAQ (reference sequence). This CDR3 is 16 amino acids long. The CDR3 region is CASSLALPGSNQPQHF. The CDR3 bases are TGTGCCAGCAGCTTAGCTTTACCAGGGAGCAATCAGCCCCAGCATTTT.

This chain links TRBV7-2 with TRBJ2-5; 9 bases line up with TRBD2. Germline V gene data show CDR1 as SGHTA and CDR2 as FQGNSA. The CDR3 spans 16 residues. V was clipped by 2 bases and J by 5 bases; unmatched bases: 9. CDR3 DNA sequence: TGTGCCAGCAGCTTACGTCAAGCGGGGGGAGGGGAGACCCAGTACTTC. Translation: CASSLRQAGGGETQYF.

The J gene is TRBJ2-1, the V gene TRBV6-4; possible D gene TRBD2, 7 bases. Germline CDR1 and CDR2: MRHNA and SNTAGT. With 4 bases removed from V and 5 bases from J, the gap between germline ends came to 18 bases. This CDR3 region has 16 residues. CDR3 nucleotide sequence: TGTGCCAGCAGTGGGCGCGGGGGCAACGCCCACAATGAGCAGTTCTTC. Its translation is CASSGRGGNAHNEQFF.

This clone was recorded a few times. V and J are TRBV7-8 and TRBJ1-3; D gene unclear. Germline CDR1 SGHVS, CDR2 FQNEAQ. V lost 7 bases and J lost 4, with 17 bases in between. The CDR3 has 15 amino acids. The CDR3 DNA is TGTGCCAGCAACGAGGGAAGGGTTAGAGGAAACACCATATATTTT. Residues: CASNEGRVRGNTIYF.

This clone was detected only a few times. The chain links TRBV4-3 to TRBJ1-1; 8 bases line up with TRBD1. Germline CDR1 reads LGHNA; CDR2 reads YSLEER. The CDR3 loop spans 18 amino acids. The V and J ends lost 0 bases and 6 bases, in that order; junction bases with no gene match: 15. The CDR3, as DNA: TGCGCCAGCAGCCAAGATCGACGGGGACAGGTGATCGAACCTGAAGCTTTCTTT. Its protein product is CASSQDRRGQVIEPEAFF.

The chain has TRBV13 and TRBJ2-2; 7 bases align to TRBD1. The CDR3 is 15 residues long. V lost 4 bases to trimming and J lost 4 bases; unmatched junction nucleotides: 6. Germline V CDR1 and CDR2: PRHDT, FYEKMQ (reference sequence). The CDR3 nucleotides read TGTGCCAGCAGCTCCGGAGCAGGGGGCACCGGGGAGCTGTTTTTT. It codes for CASSSGAGGTGELFF.

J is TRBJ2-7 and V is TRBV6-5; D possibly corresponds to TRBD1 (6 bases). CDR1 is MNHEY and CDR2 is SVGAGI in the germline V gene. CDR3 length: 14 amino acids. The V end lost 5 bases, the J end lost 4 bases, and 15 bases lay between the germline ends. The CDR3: CASSPDSPAYEQYF. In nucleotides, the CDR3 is TGTGCCAGCAGTCCGGACAGTCCAGCTTACGAGCAGTACTTC.

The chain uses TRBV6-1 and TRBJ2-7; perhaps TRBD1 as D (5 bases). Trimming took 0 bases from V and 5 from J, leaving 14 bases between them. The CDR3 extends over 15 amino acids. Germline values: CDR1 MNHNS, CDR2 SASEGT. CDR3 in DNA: TGTGCCAGCAGTGAAGCAATGAGACAGACAAACGAGCAGTACTTC. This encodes CASSEAMRQTNEQYF.

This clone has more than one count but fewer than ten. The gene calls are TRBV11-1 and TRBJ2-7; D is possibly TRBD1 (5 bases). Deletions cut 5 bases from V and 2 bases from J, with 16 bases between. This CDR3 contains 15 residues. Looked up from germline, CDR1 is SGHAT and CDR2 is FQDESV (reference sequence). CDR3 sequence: CASSTGHRRPYEQYF. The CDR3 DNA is TGTGCCAGCAGCACAGGACACCGAAGACCCTACGAGCAGTACTTC.

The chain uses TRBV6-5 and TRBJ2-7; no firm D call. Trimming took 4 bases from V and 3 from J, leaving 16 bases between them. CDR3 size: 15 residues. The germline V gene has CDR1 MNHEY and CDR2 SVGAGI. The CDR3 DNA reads TGTGCCAGCAGTTCGACCGACTCTCCCTTCTACGAGCAGTACTTC. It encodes CASSSTDSPFYEQYF.